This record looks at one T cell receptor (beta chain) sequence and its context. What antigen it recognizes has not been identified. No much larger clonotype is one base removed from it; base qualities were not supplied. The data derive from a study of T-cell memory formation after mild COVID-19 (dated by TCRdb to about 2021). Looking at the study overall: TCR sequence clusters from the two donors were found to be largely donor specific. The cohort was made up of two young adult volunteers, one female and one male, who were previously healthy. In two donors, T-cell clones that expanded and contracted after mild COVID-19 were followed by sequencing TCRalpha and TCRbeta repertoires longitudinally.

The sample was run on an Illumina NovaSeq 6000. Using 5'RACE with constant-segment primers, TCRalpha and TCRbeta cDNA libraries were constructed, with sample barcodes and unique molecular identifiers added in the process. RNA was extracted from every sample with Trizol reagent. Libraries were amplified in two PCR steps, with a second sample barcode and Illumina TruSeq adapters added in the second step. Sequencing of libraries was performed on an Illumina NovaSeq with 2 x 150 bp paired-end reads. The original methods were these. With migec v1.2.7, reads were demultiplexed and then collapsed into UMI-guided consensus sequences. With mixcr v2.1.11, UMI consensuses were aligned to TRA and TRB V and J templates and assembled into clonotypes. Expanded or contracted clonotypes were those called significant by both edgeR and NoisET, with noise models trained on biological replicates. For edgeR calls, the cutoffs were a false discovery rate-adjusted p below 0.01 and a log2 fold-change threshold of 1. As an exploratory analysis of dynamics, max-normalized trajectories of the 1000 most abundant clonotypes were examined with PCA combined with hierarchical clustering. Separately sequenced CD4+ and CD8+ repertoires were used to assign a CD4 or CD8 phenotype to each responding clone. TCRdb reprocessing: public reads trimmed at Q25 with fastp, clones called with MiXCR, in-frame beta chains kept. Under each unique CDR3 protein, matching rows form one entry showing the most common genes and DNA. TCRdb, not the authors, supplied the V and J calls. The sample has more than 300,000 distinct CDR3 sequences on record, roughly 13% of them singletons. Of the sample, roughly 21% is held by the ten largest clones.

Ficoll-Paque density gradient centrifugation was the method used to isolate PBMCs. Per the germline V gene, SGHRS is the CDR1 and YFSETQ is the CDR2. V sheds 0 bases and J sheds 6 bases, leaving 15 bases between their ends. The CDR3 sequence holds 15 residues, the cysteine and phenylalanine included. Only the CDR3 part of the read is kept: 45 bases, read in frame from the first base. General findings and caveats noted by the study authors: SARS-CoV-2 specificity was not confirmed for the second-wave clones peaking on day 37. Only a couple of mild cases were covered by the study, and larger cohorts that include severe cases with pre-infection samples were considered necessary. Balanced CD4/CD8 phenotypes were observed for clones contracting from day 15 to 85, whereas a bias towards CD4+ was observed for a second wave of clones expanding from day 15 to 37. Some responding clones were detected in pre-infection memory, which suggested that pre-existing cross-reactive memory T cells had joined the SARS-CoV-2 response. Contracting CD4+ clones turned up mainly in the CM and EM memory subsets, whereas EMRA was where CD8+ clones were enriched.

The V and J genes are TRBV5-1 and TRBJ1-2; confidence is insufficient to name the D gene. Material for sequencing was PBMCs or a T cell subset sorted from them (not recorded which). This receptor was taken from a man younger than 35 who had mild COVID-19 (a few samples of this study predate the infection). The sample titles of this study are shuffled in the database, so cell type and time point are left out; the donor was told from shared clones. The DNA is TGCGCCAGCAGCTTGGCCTTCGACAATACCAATGGCTACACCTTC. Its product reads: CASSLAFDNTNGYTF.